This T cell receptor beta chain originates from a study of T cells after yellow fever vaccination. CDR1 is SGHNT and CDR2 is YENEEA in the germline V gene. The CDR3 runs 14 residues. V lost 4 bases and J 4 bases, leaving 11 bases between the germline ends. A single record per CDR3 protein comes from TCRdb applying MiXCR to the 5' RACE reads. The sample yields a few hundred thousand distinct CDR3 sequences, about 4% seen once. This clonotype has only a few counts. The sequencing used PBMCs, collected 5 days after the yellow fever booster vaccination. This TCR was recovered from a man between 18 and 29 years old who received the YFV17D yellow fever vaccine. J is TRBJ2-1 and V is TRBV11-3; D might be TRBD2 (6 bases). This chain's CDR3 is CASSSNGGYNEQFF. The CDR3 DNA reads TGTGCCAGCAGCTCCAACGGGGGTTACAATGAGCAGTTCTTC.